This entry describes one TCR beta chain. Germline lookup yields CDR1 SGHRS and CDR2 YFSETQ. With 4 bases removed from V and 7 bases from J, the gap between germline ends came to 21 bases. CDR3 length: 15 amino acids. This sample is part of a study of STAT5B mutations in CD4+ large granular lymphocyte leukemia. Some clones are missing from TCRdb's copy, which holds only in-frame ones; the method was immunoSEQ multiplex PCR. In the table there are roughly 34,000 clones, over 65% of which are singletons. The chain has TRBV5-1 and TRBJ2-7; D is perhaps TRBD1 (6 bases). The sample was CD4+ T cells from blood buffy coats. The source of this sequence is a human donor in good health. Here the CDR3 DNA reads TGCGCCAGCAGCCCTAGGTGGCTCGCCCAGGGGGAGCAGTACTTC. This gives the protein CASSPRWLAQGEQYF.